Sequencing of this T cell receptor beta chain was carried out in a study of blood T cell repertoires in COVID-19. Study overall: Both acute and convalescent COVID-19 samples were obtained from the United States, Italy and Spain. The cDNA or gDNA used as material had been derived from T cells, B-cell-depleted T cells, or PBMCs.

Per the authors' pipeline: Estimation of nucleated cell counts was performed using reference gene primer amplification. Sequencing was performed with immunoSEQ multiplex PCR; in TCRdb, only in-frame clones are kept and a portion is missing. V, J and clone size are those of that table, while D and trimming were read from the DNA. The sample has roughly 100,000 clones; about four fifths are singletons. Germline V gene data show CDR1 as KGHSH and CDR2 as LQKENI. V was clipped by 6 bases and J by 3 bases, with 20 bases between them. There are 16 residues in the CDR3. The rearrangement joins TRBV18 to TRBJ2-5, with D perhaps TRBD2 (7 bases). The sample consisted of peripheral blood. This clonotype was sampled from a man aged 40-49 years with active or convalescent COVID-19. In nucleotides, the CDR3 is TGTGCCAGCTCCCGGCTGTATGCGGGGGCCGAAGAGACCCAGTACTTC. Amino acid sequence: CASSRLYAGAEETQYF.